The 14 T cell receptor beta chains listed next were all sequenced from one sample in a study of OX40 agonist ivuxolimab in advanced cancers. Assay: immunoSEQ multiplex PCR; the TCRdb copy retains only in-frame clones and omits some. The sample lists 75,000 to 95,000 clones; more than 80% were seen once. Sample: CD4+ or CD8+ T cells sorted from blood, taken in a trial of the OX40 agonist ivuxolimab. All receptors derive from an adult with an advanced solid tumor such as melanoma, head and neck, liver or kidney cancer.

The genes are TRBV10-3 and TRBJ2-7, with D hard to call. V was pared by 0 bases and J by 6 bases, with 3 bases between. Germline V gives CDR1 ENHRY, CDR2 SYGVKD. This CDR3 has 11 amino acids. Here the CDR3 reads CAISESGEQYF. The CDR3, as DNA: TGTGCCATCAGTGAGTCGGGCGAGCAGTACTTC.

The chain combines TRBV5-6 with TRBJ1-4, with a tentative D call TRBD1 (6 bases). Per the germline V gene, CDR1 is SGHDT and CDR2 is YYEEEE. CDR3 length: 15 amino acids. V was shortened by 4 bases and J by 5 bases, with 15 bases between the two germline ends. The CDR3 bases are TGTGCCAGCAGCAAGGACCCCGGGGGCAATGAAAAACTGTTTTTT. Amino acids: CASSKDPGGNEKLFF.

The V gene is TRBV4-1, the J gene TRBJ1-4, with 9 bases identical to TRBD1. Germline V gene data show CDR1 as MGHRA and CDR2 as YSYEKL. This CDR3 has 14 amino acids. The ends lost 4 bases at V and 11 bases at J; junction bases unmatched: 8. The CDR3 sequence is CASSPQGARGKLFF. The CDR3 region has the DNA TGCGCCAGCAGCCCACAGGGGGCGAGGGGGAAACTGTTTTTT.

This chain connects TRBV19 to TRBJ1-6; D gene uncertain. Germline V CDR1 and CDR2: LNHDA, SQIVND (reference sequence). V was shortened by 8 bases and J by 10 bases, with 3 bases between the two germline ends. The CDR3 contains 9 residues. The DNA for the CDR3 is TGTGCCAGTGGCTCACCCCTCCACTTT. As protein: CASGSPLHF. Using reference TRBV19 and TRBJ1-6 for the parts outside the CDR3, the full variable domain is DGGITQSPKYLFRKEGQNVTLSCEQNLNHDAMYWYRQDPGQGLRLIYYSQIVNDFQKGDIAEGYSVSREKKESFPLTVTSAQKNPTAFYLCASGSPLHFGNGTRLTVT.

The chain's CDR3 is CSVEPRETSSYNEQFF. The CDR3 DNA is TGCAGCGTTGAACCCCGGGAGACCAGCTCCTACAATGAGCAGTTCTTC. The chain carries TRBV29-1 and TRBJ2-1, with a possible D match to TRBD2 (6 bases). CDR3 size: 16 residues. V lost 2 bases to trimming and J lost 0 bases, with 14 bases between them. Germline V CDR1 and CDR2: SQVTM, ANQGSEA.

This sequence joins TRBV10-3 and TRBJ1-6; TRBD1 might be the D (5 bases). This CDR3 region has 16 residues. Trimming removed 0 bases from V and 5 bases from J, with 11 bases in between. CDR1 and CDR2 from the germline V gene are ENHRY and SYGVKD. This CDR3 reads CAISESIGANNSPLHF. The CDR3 coding sequence is TGTGCCATCAGTGAGTCGATAGGGGCTAATAATTCACCCCTCCACTTT.

Worth noting for this clone: The sample contains more than one DNA sequence encoding this CDR3. V is TRBV28 and J is TRBJ1-2; D call uncertain. V lost 2 bases and J 6 bases, leaving 7 bases between the germline ends. CDR1 and CDR2 (germline): MDHEN, SYDVKM. This CDR3 has 12 amino acids. The CDR3 protein is CASSLRGDGYTF. The CDR3 nucleotides are TGTGCCAGCAGTTTAAGAGGAGATGGCTACACCTTC.

The chain joins TRBV7-3 to TRBJ2-7; D remains unclear. The CDR3 is made up of 15 amino acids. Per germline, CDR1 SGHTA and CDR2 FQGTGA. The V and J ends lost 2 bases and 2 bases respectively, with 13 bases between them. The DNA for the CDR3 is TGTGCCAGCAGCTTATGGGCTAAGTCAACCTACGAGCAGTACTTC. Its protein product is CASSLWAKSTYEQYF.

This clone was detected only once. V and J are TRBV7-2 and TRBJ2-7, with 12 bases fitting TRBD2. Germline V gene sequence: CDR1 SGHTA, CDR2 FQGNSA. The CDR3 sequence is 15 residues long. The V segment lost 2 bases and the J segment 1 base; nucleotides outside the gene matches: 0. CDR3 nucleotide sequence: TGTGCCAGCAGCTTACTAGCGGGAGGGTCCTACGAGCAGTACTTC. Amino acid sequence: CASSLLAGGSYEQYF. The complete variable domain, with remaining parts taken from reference TRBV7-2 and TRBJ2-7, reads GAGVSQSPSNKVTEKGKDVELRCDPISGHTALYWYRQSLGQGLEFLIYFQGNSAPDKSGLPSDRFSAERTGGSVSTLTIQRTQQEDSAVYLCASSLLAGGSYEQYFGPGTRLTVT.

This rearrangement joins TRBV9 to TRBJ1-1; tentative D call: TRBD1 (6 bases). CDR3 length: 16 amino acids. Germline CDR1 reads SGDLS; CDR2 reads YYNGEE. V gave up 4 bases and J gave up 1 base, with 17 bases separating them. Written as DNA, the CDR3 is TGTGCCAGCAGCCCCACGGGGGGGGGCAGGAACACTGAAGCTTTCTTT. The encoded protein is CASSPTGGGRNTEAFF. The whole variable domain, filled in from reference TRBV9 and TRBJ1-1, reads DSGVTQTPKHLITATGQRVTLRCSPRSGDLSVYWYQQSLDQGLQFLIQYYNGEERAKGNILERFSAQQFPDLHSELNLSSLELGDSALYFCASSPTGGGRNTEAFFGQGTRLTVV.

The chain recombines TRBV2 with TRBJ2-1; 10 positions agree with TRBD1. The junction had 4 bases not matched to a gene; V was cut back by 4 bases and J by 7 bases. The CDR3 is 14 residues long. The germline V gene has CDR1 SNHLY and CDR2 FYNNEI. The CDR3 nucleotides are TGTGCCAGCAGTGCGGACAGGGGGGTAAATGAGCAGTTCTTC. As protein: CASSADRGVNEQFF.

This sequence joins TRBV19 and TRBJ1-5, with TRBD1 matching over 10 bases. Trimming removed 7 bases from V and 7 bases from J; junction bases left unmatched: 4. The CDR3 runs to 13 residues. CDR1 is LNHDA and CDR2 is SQIVND in the germline V gene (reference sequence). In DNA form, the CDR3 reads TGTGCCAGTACCCGACAGGGGGCCCAGCCCCAGCATTTT. Amino acids: CASTRQGAQPQHF.

The rearrangement links TRBV5-1 to TRBJ2-1; 9 bases are a match to TRBD1. Unmatched junction bases numbered 9, after V lost 2 bases and J lost 6 bases. Germline CDR1 and CDR2: SGHRS and YFSETQ. The CDR3 spans 16 residues. The CDR3 region is CASSLGQGPLFNEQFF. DNA for the CDR3: TGCGCCAGCAGCTTAGGACAGGGGCCACTTTTCAATGAGCAGTTCTTC.

The genes are TRBV7-3 and TRBJ1-2; weak D call: TRBD1 (5 bases). Germline V CDR1 and CDR2: SGHTA, FQGTGA. The ends were cut back, 5 bases at V and 4 bases at J, with 14 bases in the middle. The CDR3 runs 14 residues. DNA for the CDR3: TGTGCCAGCAGCCCGATGACAGCCCCCTATGGCTACACCTTC. Protein: CASSPMTAPYGYTF.